This T cell receptor (beta chain) was identified during a study of blood T cell repertoires in COVID-19. Original processing notes: Scientists estimated how many nucleated cells there were by amplifying reference gene primers. Clones were sequenced by immunoSEQ multiplex PCR, and TCRdb holds only the in-frame ones, with some missing. V and J calls plus clone size are reproduced from that table; the DNA served to infer D and trimming. The profile shows about 120,000 clones, 90% of them singletons. The ends were cut back, 4 bases at V and 0 bases at J, with 10 bases in the middle. This CDR3 region has 16 residues. In germline, CDR1 is LGHDT, CDR2 YNNKEL (reference sequence).

The sequenced material came from peripheral blood. This TCR came from a woman in her fifties or sixties with COVID-19, enrolled during active disease. The J gene is TRBJ2-6, the V gene TRBV3-1 (or the pseudogene TRBV3-2); the D is unclear. CDR3 DNA: TGTGCCAGCAGCCCAGTGGTCAGCTCTGGGGCCAACGTCCTGACTTTC. The encoded protein is CASSPVVSSGANVLTF.